The entry that follows covers one T cell receptor (beta chain) sequence. No antigen is known for it. This entry is derived from a study of T-cell memory formation after mild COVID-19. This CDR3 has 11 residues. Germline V gives CDR1 SGHRS, CDR2 YFSETQ. The germline V and J ends were trimmed by 0 bases and 13 bases, with 8 bases remaining between them. From the 5' RACE reads, TCRdb called clonotypes with MiXCR, one entry per CDR3 protein. This table holds around 310,000 distinct CDR3 sequences, approximately 16% found once. Findings and caveats of the study: Clones that got smaller from day 15 to 85 had even CD4/CD8, while clones growing later tipped toward CD4+.

The TCR comes from a man in his late teens or twenties who had mild COVID-19 (a few samples of this study predate the infection). Cell type and time point are not known. Sample: PBMCs or a T cell subset sorted from them (not recorded which). The V call is TRBV5-1, the J call TRBJ2-1; TRBD2 is a possible D gene (6 bases). The CDR3 loop reads CASSLVGTQFF. CDR3 sequence (DNA): TGCGCCAGCAGCTTGGTCGGGACTCAGTTCTTC.